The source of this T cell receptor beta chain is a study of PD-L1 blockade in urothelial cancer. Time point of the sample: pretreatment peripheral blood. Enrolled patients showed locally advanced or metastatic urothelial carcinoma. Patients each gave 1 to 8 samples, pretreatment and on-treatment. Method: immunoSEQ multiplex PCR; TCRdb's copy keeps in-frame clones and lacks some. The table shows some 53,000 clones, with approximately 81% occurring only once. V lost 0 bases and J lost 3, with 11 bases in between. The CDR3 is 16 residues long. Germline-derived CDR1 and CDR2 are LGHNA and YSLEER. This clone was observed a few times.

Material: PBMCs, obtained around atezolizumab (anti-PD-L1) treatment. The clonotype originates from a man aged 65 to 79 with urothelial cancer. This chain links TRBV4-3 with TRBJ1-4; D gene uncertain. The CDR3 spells CASSQDADSSNEKLFF. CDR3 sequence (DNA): TGCGCCAGCAGCCAAGACGCCGACTCTTCTAATGAAAAACTGTTTTTT.